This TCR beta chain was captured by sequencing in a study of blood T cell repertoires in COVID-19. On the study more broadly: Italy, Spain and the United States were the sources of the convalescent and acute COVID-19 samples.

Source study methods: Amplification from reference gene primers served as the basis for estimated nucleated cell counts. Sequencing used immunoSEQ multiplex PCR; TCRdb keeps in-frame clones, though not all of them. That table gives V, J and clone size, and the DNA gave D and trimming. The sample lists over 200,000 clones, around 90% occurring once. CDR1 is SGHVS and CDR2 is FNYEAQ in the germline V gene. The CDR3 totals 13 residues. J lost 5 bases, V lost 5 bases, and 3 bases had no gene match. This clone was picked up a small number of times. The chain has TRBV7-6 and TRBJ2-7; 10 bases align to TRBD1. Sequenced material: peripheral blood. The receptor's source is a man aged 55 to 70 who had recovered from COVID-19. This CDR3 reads CASSPDRGHEQYF. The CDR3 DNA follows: TGTGCCAGCAGCCCCGACAGGGGGCACGAGCAGTACTTC. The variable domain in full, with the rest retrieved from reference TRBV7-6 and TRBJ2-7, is GAGVSQSPRYKVTKRGQDVALRCDPISGHVSLYWYRQALGQGPEFLTYFNYEAQQDKSGLPNDRFSAERPEGSISTLTIQRTEQRDSAMYRCASSPDRGHEQYFGPGTRLTVT.